This T cell receptor beta chain was recovered during a study of siplizumab effects on memory and regulatory T cells. Of note for this clone: The target antigen is unknown.

Clones were read by immunoSEQ multiplex PCR, and TCRdb kept only the in-frame ones, dropping some. The sample consists of about 120,000 clones, just under 95% of them appearing once. Study-wide findings and caveats: Unstimulated subsets captured only a minor fraction of alloreactive clones.

This clonotype was sampled from a human donor in good health. Source material: non-Treg CD4+ T cells sorted from blood.

The CDR3 reads CASSSIRVGFYGYTF. The DNA of the CDR3 is TGTGCCAGCAGCTCCATTCGTGTAGGGTTTTATGGCTACACCTTC. The chain joins TRBV11-2 to TRBJ1-2; D gene ambiguous. The V gene lost 4 bases and the J gene lost 5 bases, with 17 bases spanning the gap. The CDR3 is 15 residues long. Germline CDR1 SGHAT, CDR2 FQNNGV.